A single sample is the source of the 15 T cell receptor beta chains below, sequenced in a study of blood T cell repertoires in COVID-19. The data were produced by immunoSEQ multiplex PCR, yet TCRdb's version contains in-frame clones alone and is incomplete. This sample yields 300,000 or so clones, of which over 75% are seen a single time; about 10% belongs to the top ten. The source material was PBMCs or T cells enriched from blood (not recorded which). These receptor sequences come from a woman under 30 who had recovered from COVID-19.

The chain carries TRBV6-5 and TRBJ2-3, with 8 bases fitting TRBD2. Trimming cost V 7 bases and J 4 bases; bases outside gene matches: 7. This CDR3 is 14 amino acids long. Germline V gene sequence: CDR1 MNHEY, CDR2 SVGAGI. The CDR3 DNA reads as TGTGCCAGCATACGGGGGGGCTCGGCAGATACGCAGTATTTT. Protein sequence: CASIRGGSADTQYF.

This rearrangement joins TRBV19 to TRBJ1-5, with D possibly TRBD1 on 6 matching bases. The CDR3 has 14 residues. V was pared by 3 bases and J by 3 bases, with 9 bases between. The germline gives CDR1 LNHDA, CDR2 SQIVND (reference sequence). The CDR3: CASSMWDTNQPQHF. CDR3 in DNA: TGTGCCAGTAGTATGTGGGACACCAATCAGCCCCAGCATTTT. Filled out from reference TRBV19 and TRBJ1-5, the complete variable domain reads DGGITQSPKYLFRKEGQNVTLSCEQNLNHDAMYWYRQDPGQGLRLIYYSQIVNDFQKGDIAEGYSVSREKKESFPLTVTSAQKNPTAFYLCASSMWDTNQPQHFGDGTRLSIL.

CDR3 bases: TGTGCCAGCACCCGAACCGGGGGCACAGATACGCAGTATTTT. Translating it yields CASTRTGGTDTQYF. This chain links TRBV7-9 with TRBJ2-3, with D perhaps TRBD2 (5 bases). Trimming shortened V by 7 bases and J by 1 base, and 12 bases separated the two germline ends. The CDR3 loop spans 14 amino acids. CDR1 is SEHNR and CDR2 is FQNEAQ in the germline V gene (reference sequence).

The V call is TRBV4-2, the J call TRBJ1-6; D gene unclear. The CDR3 length is 14 residues. The V end was cut by 1 base, the J end by 6 bases, with 7 bases between. Germline assignment: CDR1 LGHNA and CDR2 YNFKEQ. The CDR3 DNA reads as TGTGCCAGCAGCCAAGCTTACAGTAATTCACCCCTCCACTTT. Translating gives CASSQAYSNSPLHF.

The rearrangement links TRBV5-1 to TRBJ2-1; D is perhaps TRBD2 (6 bases). The CDR3 covers 16 residues. Trimming removed 3 bases at V and 8 bases at J, with 21 bases between. Germline CDR1 is SGHRS and CDR2 is YFSETQ. CDR3 sequence (DNA): TGCGCCAGCAGCTGGGATGTGAGGGAGGAGCTGGATGAGCAGTTCTTC. Its protein is CASSWDVREELDEQFF.

This clone was counted once. The rearrangement uses TRBV27 and TRBJ2-3, with D perhaps TRBD2 (5 bases). Germline loops: CDR1 MNHEY, CDR2 SMNVEV (reference sequence). The CDR3 covers 12 residues. V dropped 2 bases and J dropped 7 bases, with 7 bases sitting between them. CDR3 sequence (DNA): TGTGCCAGCAGTTTAGAGGGTTATACGCAGTATTTT. This translates into CASSLEGYTQYF.

The chain uses TRBV10-3 and TRBJ1-6, with D possibly being TRBD1 (5 bases). Trimming stripped 2 bases from V and 10 bases from J, with 15 bases between. The germline CDR1 and CDR2 sequences are ENHRY and SYGVKD. This CDR3 has 15 amino acids. The CDR3 sequence: CAISETGHRGSPLHF. The CDR3 DNA reads as TGTGCCATCAGTGAGACCGGACATCGGGGGTCACCCCTCCACTTT.

The V and J genes are TRBV30 and TRBJ1-2; the D gene is possibly TRBD1 (6 bases). CDR3 length: 14 amino acids. Germline V lookup: CDR1 GTSNPN, CDR2 SVGIG (reference sequence). The V and J ends lost 5 bases and 4 bases respectively, with 17 bases between them. Here the CDR3 reads CAWGHQGIVYGYTF. The CDR3 DNA is TGTGCCTGGGGGCACCAGGGGATAGTCTATGGCTACACCTTC.

The CDR3 DNA is TGTGCCAGCTCACCATTCGGGTTTAATGGCTACACCTTC. Protein product: CASSPFGFNGYTF. The chain couples TRBV18 to TRBJ1-2; D is ambiguous. V gave up 2 bases and J gave up 6 bases, with 10 bases separating them. Germline-derived CDR1 and CDR2 are KGHSH and LQKENI. The CDR3 contains 13 residues.

The gene calls are TRBV27 and TRBJ2-5, with 11 positions matching TRBD2. Germline V gives CDR1 MNHEY, CDR2 SMNVEV (reference sequence). Unmatched junction bases numbered 9, after V lost 5 bases and J lost 4 bases. The CDR3 has 16 amino acids. CDR3: CASSILAGGPGETQYF. DNA of the CDR3: TGTGCCAGCAGTATTTTAGCGGGAGGGCCGGGAGAGACCCAGTACTTC.

The chain employs TRBV19 and TRBJ1-1, with 12 bases aligning to TRBD1. J lost 3 bases, V lost 8 bases, and 13 bases had no gene match. This CDR3 is built from 17 residues. Looked up from germline, CDR1 is LNHDA and CDR2 is SQIVND (reference sequence). This CDR3 reads CASVAGTGGGRHTEAFF. CDR3 bases: TGTGCCAGTGTTGCCGGGACAGGGGGCGGAAGACACACTGAAGCTTTCTTT.

The chain links TRBV6-5 to TRBJ2-7, with 9 bases lining up with TRBD2. Trimming cost V 2 bases and J 5 bases; bases outside gene matches: 4. CDR1 is MNHEY and CDR2 is SVGAGI in the germline V gene. This CDR3 is built from 14 residues. This CDR3 is CASSYGTSTNEQYF. The CDR3 DNA sequence: TGTGCCAGCAGTTACGGGACTAGCACTAACGAGCAGTACTTC.

The chain joins TRBV30 to TRBJ2-3; D possibly corresponds to TRBD1 (7 bases). V was shortened by 8 bases and J by 0 bases, with 18 bases between the two germline ends. CDR3 length: 15 residues. Germline loops: CDR1 GTSNPN, CDR2 SVGIG (reference sequence). CDR3 in DNA: TGTGCCGGACTCGCGGGACAGAGTAGCACAGATACGCAGTATTTT. It codes for CAGLAGQSSTDTQYF.

The chain has TRBV19 and TRBJ2-1; 11 nucleotides match TRBD1. This CDR3 has 13 residues. Trimming cost V 7 bases and J 12 bases; bases outside gene matches: 8. Germline CDR1 and CDR2: LNHDA and SQIVND (reference sequence). The CDR3 region is CASNVDRGQVQFF. For the CDR3, the DNA is TGTGCCAGTAACGTGGACAGGGGGCAAGTGCAGTTCTTC.

The chain joins TRBV5-1 to TRBJ1-5; maybe TRBD1 (5 bases). The germline gives CDR1 SGHRS, CDR2 YFSETQ. The V gene lost 1 base and the J gene lost 7 bases, with 12 bases spanning the gap. The CDR3 totals 14 residues. In DNA, the CDR3 is TGCGCCAGCAGCTTGCGGCAGGGTGGACAGCCCCAGCATTTT. It yields the protein CASSLRQGGQPQHF.